A selection of T cell receptor beta chains follows, all from one sample in a study of OX40 agonist ivuxolimab in advanced cancers. Here immunoSEQ multiplex PCR was the method, and the copy in TCRdb shows in-frame clones only, minus some. There are 50,000 to 65,000 clones in the sample; 80% to 90% occur only once, and under 3.5% lies in the top ten. The material sequenced was CD4+ or CD8+ T cells sorted from blood, taken in a trial of the OX40 agonist ivuxolimab. These receptors all stem from an adult with an advanced solid tumor such as melanoma, head and neck, liver or kidney cancer. Both conserved end residues are part of each CDR3. Each record gives: J gene, clone size, D gene, V gene, CDR3 DNA, CDR3 protein. D genes are given only for firm matches. Expanded clones get a size class; other rows say once, few or many, or leave the size out.

j_call: TRBJ1-1
clone_size: -
d_call: -
v_call: TRBV20-1
cdr3_nt: TGCAGTGAAAAGGGGAACACTGAAGCTTTCTTT
cdr3_aa: CSEKGNTEAFF

j_call: TRBJ1-2
clone_size: once
d_call: -
v_call: TRBV4-2
cdr3_nt: TGTGCCAGCAGCCGAGAAGACAGGCCTAACTATGGCTACACCTTC
cdr3_aa: CASSREDRPNYGYTF

j_call: TRBJ2-5
clone_size: once
d_call: -
v_call: TRBV5-4
cdr3_nt: TGTGCCAGCAGCTTGGCTGGGGGGGAGACCCAGTACTTC
cdr3_aa: CASSLAGGETQYF

j_call: TRBJ1-1
clone_size: few
d_call: -
v_call: TRBV2
cdr3_nt: TGTGCCAGCAGTGAATATGGGGTAAGGACTGAAGCTTTCTTT
cdr3_aa: CASSEYGVRTEAFF

j_call: TRBJ2-7
clone_size: -
d_call: TRBD1
v_call: TRBV7-2
cdr3_nt: TGTGCCAGCAGTTCGGGACAGGGAGTGGACGAGCAGTACTTC
cdr3_aa: CASSSGQGVDEQYF

j_call: TRBJ1-1
clone_size: -
d_call: -
v_call: TRBV6-5
cdr3_nt: TGTGCCAGCAGTACCCTGGACGTTCTGAACACTGAAGCTTTCTTT
cdr3_aa: CASSTLDVLNTEAFF

j_call: TRBJ2-3
clone_size: -
d_call: -
v_call: TRBV7-2
cdr3_nt: TGTGCCAGCAGCTTAAGTAGCGCAGATACGCAGTATTTT
cdr3_aa: CASSLSSADTQYF

j_call: TRBJ1-3
clone_size: -
d_call: -
v_call: TRBV19
cdr3_nt: TGTGCCAGTAGTAGAACGGCAGGACACTCTGGAAACACCATATATTTT
cdr3_aa: CASSRTAGHSGNTIYF

j_call: TRBJ1-1
clone_size: -
d_call: -
v_call: TRBV19
cdr3_nt: TGTGCCAGTAGTATGTTGGCAGGAGAAGCTTTCTTT
cdr3_aa: CASSMLAGEAFF

j_call: TRBJ2-2
clone_size: -
d_call: -
v_call: TRBV6-4
cdr3_nt: TGTGCCAGCAGTGAAGAGCGGCACACCGGGGAGCTGTTTTTT
cdr3_aa: CASSEERHTGELFF

j_call: TRBJ2-2
clone_size: -
d_call: TRBD1
v_call: TRBV19
cdr3_nt: TGTGCCAGTAGGAACCTACAGGGGGCGAATACCGGGGAGCTGTTTTTT
cdr3_aa: CASRNLQGANTGELFF

j_call: TRBJ2-5
clone_size: -
d_call: TRBD2
v_call: TRBV15
cdr3_nt: TGTGCCACCAGCAGAGATCGGACTAGCGGGAGCGGAGAGACCCAGTACTTC
cdr3_aa: CATSRDRTSGSGETQYF

j_call: TRBJ1-1
clone_size: -
d_call: -
v_call: TRBV7-2
cdr3_nt: TGTGCCAGCAGTTATATCCCCGGGATGAACACTGAAGCTTTCTTT
cdr3_aa: CASSYIPGMNTEAFF

j_call: TRBJ1-1
clone_size: -
d_call: TRBD1
v_call: TRBV28
cdr3_nt: TGTGCCAGCAGTCCGACAGGGTGGTACACTGAAGCTTTCTTT
cdr3_aa: CASSPTGWYTEAFF

j_call: TRBJ1-4
clone_size: once
d_call: -
v_call: TRBV11-1
cdr3_nt: TGTGCCAGCAGCTCCTGGGGAAATGAAAAACTGTTTTTT
cdr3_aa: CASSSWGNEKLFF

j_call: TRBJ2-5
clone_size: -
d_call: -
v_call: TRBV6-5
cdr3_nt: TGTGCCAGCAGTTACAGGGCCGGGGAGACCCAGTACTTC
cdr3_aa: CASSYRAGETQYF

j_call: TRBJ1-3
clone_size: -
d_call: -
v_call: TRBV4-3
cdr3_nt: TGCGCCAGCAGCCCAACAGGGAATGGAAACACCATATATTTT
cdr3_aa: CASSPTGNGNTIYF

j_call: TRBJ1-2
clone_size: -
d_call: TRBD1
v_call: TRBV4-2
cdr3_nt: TGTGCCAGCAGCCGTTCACAGGGGGCGCAGAATGGCTACACCTTC
cdr3_aa: CASSRSQGAQNGYTF

j_call: TRBJ2-6
clone_size: once
d_call: -
v_call: TRBV5-1
cdr3_nt: TGCGCCAGCAGCCAATGGGGGGCTGGGGCCAACGTCCTGACTTTC
cdr3_aa: CASSQWGAGANVLTF

j_call: TRBJ1-3
clone_size: -
d_call: -
v_call: TRBV7-3
cdr3_nt: TGTGCCAGCAGCTCATCCGGGACGACTGGAAACACCATATATTTT
cdr3_aa: CASSSSGTTGNTIYF

j_call: TRBJ1-2
clone_size: -
d_call: -
v_call: TRBV25-1
cdr3_nt: TGTGCCAGCAGTGACAGGGTGCTTGGTGGCTACACCTTC
cdr3_aa: CASSDRVLGGYTF

j_call: TRBJ2-5
clone_size: -
d_call: -
v_call: TRBV14
cdr3_nt: TGTGCCAGCAGCCTACGGACAGATTCCCAAGAGACCCAGTACTTC
cdr3_aa: CASSLRTDSQETQYF

j_call: TRBJ2-7
clone_size: -
d_call: TRBD2
v_call: TRBV6-5
cdr3_nt: TGTGCCAGCAGGACTAGCGGGAGGCCCCCCTACGAGCAGTACTTC
cdr3_aa: CASRTSGRPPYEQYF

j_call: TRBJ2-5
clone_size: once
d_call: -
v_call: TRBV5-4
cdr3_nt: TGTGCCAGCAGCTTGGCTCGGCAAGAGACCCAGTACTTC
cdr3_aa: CASSLARQETQYF

j_call: TRBJ1-1
clone_size: -
d_call: -
v_call: TRBV5-1
cdr3_nt: TGCGCCAGCAGCCCATATCAGGGGAATGGTGAAGCTTTCTTT
cdr3_aa: CASSPYQGNGEAFF

j_call: TRBJ1-3
clone_size: -
d_call: TRBD1
v_call: TRBV11-2
cdr3_nt: TGTGCCAGCAGCTTACGGGACAGGACAATCTCTGGAAACACCATATATTTT
cdr3_aa: CASSLRDRTISGNTIYF

j_call: TRBJ2-7
clone_size: -
d_call: -
v_call: TRBV7-2
cdr3_nt: TGTGCCAGCAGCCAAGAGACAGGCCTCTACGAGCAGTACTTC
cdr3_aa: CASSQETGLYEQYF

j_call: TRBJ2-3
clone_size: -
d_call: TRBD1
v_call: TRBV5-1
cdr3_nt: TGCGCCAGCAGCTTGGGACAGGGGGATTTAGATACGCAGTATTTT
cdr3_aa: CASSLGQGDLDTQYF

j_call: TRBJ2-1
clone_size: -
d_call: -
v_call: TRBV7-2
cdr3_nt: TGTGCCAGCAGCTTACAGGGGTCCTCCTACAATGAGCAGTTCTTC
cdr3_aa: CASSLQGSSYNEQFF

j_call: TRBJ2-5
clone_size: -
d_call: -
v_call: TRBV19
cdr3_nt: TGTGCCAGTAGAGACGGGGACGCTCGAGAGACCCAGTACTTC
cdr3_aa: CASRDGDARETQYF

j_call: TRBJ2-5
clone_size: -
d_call: TRBD2
v_call: TRBV6-5
cdr3_nt: TGTGCCAGCACGGCTAGCGGGACCCAAGAGACCCAGTACTTC
cdr3_aa: CASTASGTQETQYF

j_call: TRBJ2-3
clone_size: -
d_call: -
v_call: TRBV29-1
cdr3_nt: TGCAGCGTTACAATGGGGGGCCGGGATACGCAGTATTTT
cdr3_aa: CSVTMGGRDTQYF

j_call: TRBJ2-3
clone_size: -
d_call: TRBD2
v_call: TRBV29-1
cdr3_nt: TGCAGCGTAGATCGACTAGCGGGCCTCACAGATACGCAGTATTTT
cdr3_aa: CSVDRLAGLTDTQYF

j_call: TRBJ1-1
clone_size: -
d_call: -
v_call: TRBV2
cdr3_nt: TGTGCCAGCAGTGTAGAACAGGGTGTCGAAGCTTTCTTT
cdr3_aa: CASSVEQGVEAFF

j_call: TRBJ2-7
clone_size: -
d_call: -
v_call: TRBV19
cdr3_nt: TGTGCCAGTAGTATAACCCGACGAGGAGGGGTCTCCGAGCAGTACTTC
cdr3_aa: CASSITRRGGVSEQYF

j_call: TRBJ2-7
clone_size: -
d_call: -
v_call: TRBV6-1
cdr3_nt: TGTGCCAGCAGCCAGGGTGGGGGGACCGTCTCCGAGCAGTACTTC
cdr3_aa: CASSQGGGTVSEQYF

j_call: TRBJ1-2
clone_size: -
d_call: -
v_call: TRBV19
cdr3_nt: TGTGCCAGTAGTATAGATCGAACCAGCGAACATGATGGCTACACCTTC
cdr3_aa: CASSIDRTSEHDGYTF

j_call: TRBJ2-3
clone_size: -
d_call: TRBD1
v_call: TRBV6-5
cdr3_nt: TGTGCCAGCAGTCCGGGACAGAGCACAGATACGCAGTATTTT
cdr3_aa: CASSPGQSTDTQYF

j_call: TRBJ2-1
clone_size: -
d_call: TRBD1
v_call: TRBV30
cdr3_nt: TGTGCCCGGTCCGGGACAGGGGTTTATGAGCAGTTCTTC
cdr3_aa: CARSGTGVYEQFF

j_call: TRBJ2-7
clone_size: -
d_call: -
v_call: TRBV25-1
cdr3_nt: TGTGCCAGCAGTGATTTTCCGGGGGCGCTTGGCGAGCAGTACTTC
cdr3_aa: CASSDFPGALGEQYF

j_call: TRBJ2-3
clone_size: -
d_call: TRBD1
v_call: TRBV10-3
cdr3_nt: TGTGCCATCAGTGACGGACAGGGCACAGATACGCAGTATTTT
cdr3_aa: CAISDGQGTDTQYF

j_call: TRBJ2-5
clone_size: -
d_call: TRBD1
v_call: TRBV5-4
cdr3_nt: TGTGCCAGCAGCGCCCAGTTGACAGGGCCCGGGGAGACCCAGTACTTC
cdr3_aa: CASSAQLTGPGETQYF

j_call: TRBJ1-2
clone_size: few
d_call: TRBD1
v_call: TRBV5-1
cdr3_nt: TGCGCCAGCAGCGCGGGACAGGGAAACTATGGCTACACCTTC
cdr3_aa: CASSAGQGNYGYTF

j_call: TRBJ2-1
clone_size: -
d_call: TRBD2
v_call: TRBV19
cdr3_nt: TGTGCCAGTAGTATTCTGGCGATGACTAGCGGGGCTAACAATGAGCAGTTCTTC
cdr3_aa: CASSILAMTSGANNEQFF

j_call: TRBJ2-1
clone_size: -
d_call: -
v_call: TRBV7-2
cdr3_nt: TGTGCCAGCAGCTTGGAAGCGACAGGTTACAATGAGCAGTTCTTC
cdr3_aa: CASSLEATGYNEQFF

j_call: TRBJ2-7
clone_size: -
d_call: -
v_call: TRBV28
cdr3_nt: TGTGCCACGGTGTTTTCAGGGAGGTACGAGCAGTACTTC
cdr3_aa: CATVFSGRYEQYF

j_call: TRBJ2-7
clone_size: once
d_call: TRBD1
v_call: TRBV5-6
cdr3_nt: TGTGCCAGCAGCCTAACCTCCGTCGAGGGGGCGCCTAGCTACGAGCAGTACTTC
cdr3_aa: CASSLTSVEGAPSYEQYF

j_call: TRBJ2-5
clone_size: -
d_call: TRBD2
v_call: TRBV29-1
cdr3_nt: TGCAGCGTTCGTCGCGGGAGCAGCGATCAAGAGACCCAGTACTTC
cdr3_aa: CSVRRGSSDQETQYF

j_call: TRBJ2-1
clone_size: -
d_call: -
v_call: TRBV28
cdr3_nt: TGTGCCAGCAGTTCGCCGCCGACGCTTTCAAAGGGCGATGAGCAGTTCTTC
cdr3_aa: CASSSPPTLSKGDEQFF

j_call: TRBJ1-6
clone_size: -
d_call: -
v_call: TRBV28
cdr3_nt: TGTGCCAGCAGGACAGGACAGAAGGCTAATTCACCCCTCCACTTT
cdr3_aa: CASRTGQKANSPLHF

j_call: TRBJ2-3
clone_size: -
d_call: -
v_call: TRBV5-4
cdr3_nt: TGTGCCAGCAGAACAGACATTGGCACAGATACGCAGTATTTT
cdr3_aa: CASRTDIGTDTQYF